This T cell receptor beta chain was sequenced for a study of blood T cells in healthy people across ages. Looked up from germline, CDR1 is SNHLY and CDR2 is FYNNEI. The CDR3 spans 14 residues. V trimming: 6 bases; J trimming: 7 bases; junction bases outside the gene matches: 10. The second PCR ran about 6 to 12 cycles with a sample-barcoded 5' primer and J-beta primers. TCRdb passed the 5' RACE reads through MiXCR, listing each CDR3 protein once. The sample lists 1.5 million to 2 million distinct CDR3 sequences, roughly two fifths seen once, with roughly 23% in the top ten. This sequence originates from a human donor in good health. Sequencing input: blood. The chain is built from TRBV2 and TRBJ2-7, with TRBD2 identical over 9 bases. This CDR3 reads CASRSSGGNREQYF. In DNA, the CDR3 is TGTGCCAGCAGGAGTAGCGGGGGTAATAGAGAGCAGTACTTC.